The 12 T cell receptor beta chains presented below share a single source sample, sequenced in a study of cytotoxic CD8 clonotypes in ibrutinib-treated CLL. Assay used: immunoSEQ multiplex PCR; TCRdb lists only in-frame clones, some missing. The data hold roughly 200,000 clones, with around 70% observed a single time. Sample: PBMCs, taken after 12 months of ibrutinib treatment. The receptors stem from a human donor with chronic lymphocytic leukemia.

This chain uses TRBV6-5 with TRBJ1-1, with no clear D. In germline, CDR1 is MNHEY, CDR2 SVGAGI. The V gene lost 5 bases and the J gene lost 0 bases, with 10 bases spanning the gap. The CDR3 is 14 amino acids. The CDR3 protein is CASSPILLNTEAFF. CDR3 nucleotides: TGTGCCAGCAGTCCGATACTCTTGAACACTGAAGCTTTCTTT.

The V and J genes are TRBV7-6 and TRBJ2-7; D is perhaps TRBD1 (6 bases). This CDR3 has 14 residues. Germline V gene lookup returns CDR1 SGHVS and CDR2 FNYEAQ. The V end lost 0 bases, the J end lost 2 bases, and 8 bases lay between the germline ends. The CDR3 protein is CASSLAGGPYEQYF. CDR3 nucleotide sequence: TGTGCCAGCAGCTTAGCAGGGGGTCCCTACGAGCAGTACTTC.

This CDR3 is CASSWGDRENTEAFF. CDR3 DNA sequence: TGTGCCAGCAGTTGGGGGGACAGAGAGAACACTGAAGCTTTCTTT. This chain links TRBV6-5 with TRBJ1-1, with 7 positions matching TRBD1. The CDR3 is made up of 15 amino acids. The germline V gene encodes CDR1 MNHEY and CDR2 SVGAGI. V lost 4 bases and J lost 1; bases outside the gene matches: 6.

V and J are TRBV27 and TRBJ2-3, with a tentative D call TRBD1 (5 bases). Germline V gives CDR1 MNHEY, CDR2 SMNVEV (reference sequence). V dropped 2 bases and J dropped 1 base, with 13 bases sitting between them. This CDR3 spans 16 amino acids. CDR3 DNA sequence: TGTGCCAGCAGTTTAGTTGGGGCAGGAGGCACAGATACGCAGTATTTT. This sequence encodes CASSLVGAGGTDTQYF.

V usage is TRBV4-2 and J usage is TRBJ1-5; no definite D call. The CDR3 extends over 12 amino acids. V lost 5 bases to trimming and J lost 6 bases, with 8 bases between them. Germline V gene lookup returns CDR1 LGHNA and CDR2 YNFKEQ. CDR3 bases: TGTGCCAGCAGCTCCGGGCCTCAGCCCCAGCATTTT. Translating it yields CASSSGPQPQHF.

This clone was picked up a small number of times. V gene TRBV4-3 combines with J gene TRBJ1-3, with no clear D. Germline CDR1 and CDR2: LGHNA and YSLEER. V was trimmed by 0 bases and J by 4 bases, leaving 13 bases between them. CDR3 size: 16 residues. This chain's CDR3 is CASSQEPHAMGNTIYF. CDR3 nucleotides: TGCGCCAGCAGCCAAGAACCCCACGCAATGGGAAACACCATATATTTT.

This chain joins TRBV29-1 and TRBJ2-7; D is undetermined. Trimming removed 3 bases from V and 0 bases from J, with 9 bases in between. Germline values: CDR1 SQVTM, CDR2 ANQGSEA. The CDR3 sequence is 13 residues long. CDR3 coding DNA: TGCAGCGTTGAGGATCCCCGCTCCTACGAGCAGTACTTC. Protein product: CSVEDPRSYEQYF.

J is TRBJ1-1 and V is TRBV30; D uncertain. The CDR3 loop spans 13 amino acids. The germline V and J ends were trimmed by 2 bases and 5 bases, with 12 bases remaining between them. Germline V gene lookup returns CDR1 GTSNPN and CDR2 SVGIG (reference sequence). CDR3 sequence reads: CAWSLTRGTEAFF. CDR3 nucleotide sequence: TGTGCCTGGAGTCTAACCCGCGGGACTGAAGCTTTCTTT.

The rearrangement links TRBV9 to TRBJ2-1, with 14 bases lining up with TRBD2. CDR1 is SGDLS, CDR2 YYNGEE, per germline. The CDR3 is 16 amino acids. The V and J ends lost 3 bases and 9 bases, in that order; junction bases with no gene match: 8. CDR3 residues: CASSEGLAGAGTEQFF. CDR3 coding DNA: TGTGCCAGCAGCGAGGGACTAGCGGGGGCGGGAACTGAGCAGTTCTTC.

This clone was observed a handful of times. The rearrangement joins TRBV10-3 to TRBJ2-3, with no clear D. This CDR3 has 11 residues. CDR1 ENHRY and CDR2 SYGVKD come from the germline V gene. V was clipped by 6 bases and J by 1 base, with 2 bases between them. CDR3 coding DNA: TGTGCCATCAGCCGCACAGATACGCAGTATTTT. It codes for CAISRTDTQYF.

V is TRBV4-2 and J is TRBJ2-3; 9 nucleotides agree with TRBD2. The CDR3 covers 14 residues. The junction had 3 bases not matched to a gene; V was cut back by 4 bases and J by 4 bases. Germline CDR1 is LGHNA and CDR2 is YNFKEQ. Here the CDR3 reads CASSPSGVADTQYF. The CDR3 nucleotides are TGTGCCAGCAGCCCTAGCGGGGTGGCAGATACGCAGTATTTT.

This clone was detected a few times. The J gene is TRBJ2-1, the V gene TRBV7-2, with TRBD2 identical over 11 bases. Trimming at V came to 5 bases and at J to 3 bases, leaving 3 bases not matched to a gene. The germline V gene has CDR1 SGHTA and CDR2 FQGNSA. This CDR3 has 15 amino acids. CDR3: CASSPTSGGYNEQFF. CDR3 bases: TGTGCCAGCAGCCCCACTAGCGGGGGCTACAATGAGCAGTTCTTC.